The 16 T cell receptor beta chains below come from one sample, sequenced in a study of T cell repertoires in cytomegalovirus infection. TCRdb processed the reads anew with MiXCR; each CDR3 protein has one entry. Altogether fewer than 1,000,000 distinct CDR3 sequences are present, approximately 32% being singletons, with the ten largest covering around 15%. Which antigens these TCRs recognize remains unknown. Sequenced material: cultured CD8+ T cells from PBMCs, taken from culture after CMV antigen stimulation. The receptors derive from a human donor in good health (CMV status not recorded). Some clones in this sample may be carry-over from other donors' samples.

This clonotype has only a few counts. This rearrangement joins TRBV7-3 to TRBJ2-2; D unclear. V lost 6 bases and J lost 2, with 7 bases in between. The CDR3 has 13 amino acids. Germline assignment: CDR1 SGHTA and CDR2 FQGTGA. CDR3 in amino acids: CASSRYNTGELFF. CDR3 DNA: TGTGCCAGCAGTAGGTACAACACCGGGGAGCTGTTTTTT. The entire variable domain, with the rest obtained from reference TRBV7-3 and TRBJ2-2, is as follows: GAGVSQTPSNKVTEKGKYVELRCDPISGHTALYWYRQSLGQGPEFLIYFQGTGAADDSGLPNDRFFAVRPEGSVSTLKIQRTERGDSAVYLCASSRYNTGELFFGEGSRLTVL.

The V gene is TRBV4-1, the J gene TRBJ2-5; 8 bases are a match to TRBD2. V was pared by 4 bases and J by 1 base, with 8 bases of the junction left unmatched. The CDR3 consists of 16 residues. Per the germline V gene, CDR1 is MGHRA and CDR2 is YSYEKL. The CDR3 DNA sequence: TGCGCCAGCAGCCTTTCGGACGCGGGGGGCCAAGAGACCCAGTACTTC. Protein sequence: CASSLSDAGGQETQYF.

There are a few counts of this clonotype. The chain uses TRBV4-1 and TRBJ1-1, with 7 bases identical to TRBD1. J lost 10 bases, V lost 2 bases, and 10 bases had no gene match. CDR3 length equals 14 residues. Per the germline V gene, CDR1 is MGHRA and CDR2 is YSYEKL. CDR3: CASSQTGEMVGAFF. Written as DNA, the CDR3 is TGCGCCAGCAGCCAAACAGGGGAAATGGTCGGAGCTTTCTTT.

This clonotype was recorded a few times. The V call is TRBV4-3, the J call TRBJ2-3; D unresolved. The CDR3 spans 15 residues. Trimming took off 0 bases at V and 0 bases at J, with 7 bases between the two ends. Germline CDR1 reads LGHNA; CDR2 reads YSLEER. CDR3: CASSQEVTSTDTQYF. Here the CDR3 DNA reads TGCGCCAGCAGCCAAGAAGTGACTAGCACAGATACGCAGTATTTT.

This clonotype was counted between two and nine times. This chain joins TRBV7-9 and TRBJ2-2, with D perhaps matching TRBD1 or TRBD2 (5 bases each). Germline assignment: CDR1 SEHNR and CDR2 FQNEAQ (reference sequence). The CDR3 is 17 amino acids. V was pared by 5 bases and J by 6 bases, with 22 bases between. The CDR3 DNA reads as TGTGCCAGCAGCGTATCCTCGGGACGGGGATATGCCGGGGAGCTGTTTTTT. Protein sequence: CASSVSSGRGYAGELFF.

This clonotype was counted between two and nine times. The chain combines TRBV2 with TRBJ1-1; D perhaps matches TRBD1 (6 bases). The ends were cut back, 6 bases at V and 4 bases at J, with 15 bases in the middle. Germline lookup yields CDR1 SNHLY and CDR2 FYNNEI. This CDR3 has 14 residues. For the CDR3, the DNA is TGTGCCAGCAGGGACCGGGGGGCAGGCACTGAAGCTTTCTTT. This sequence encodes CASRDRGAGTEAFF.

This chain uses TRBV2 with TRBJ1-1, with 7 positions matching TRBD1. CDR1 is SNHLY, CDR2 FYNNEI, per germline. The ends lost 10 bases at V and 2 bases at J; junction bases unmatched: 4. The CDR3 runs 12 residues. DNA of the CDR3: TGTGCCACTCAGGGGGAAAACACTGAAGCTTTCTTT. Its protein is CATQGENTEAFF. Full variable domain (outside the CDR3, taken from reference TRBV2 and TRBJ1-1): EPEVTQTPSHQVTQMGQEVILRCVPISNHLYFYWYRQILGQKVEFLVSFYNNEISEKSEIFDDQFSVERPDGSNFTLKIRSTKLEDSAMYFCATQGENTEAFFGQGTRLTVV.

This clonotype was seen more than once but under ten times. The rearrangement uses TRBV6-1 and TRBJ1-6; 7 positions agree with TRBD1. V shed 1 base, J shed 9 bases, and the junction held 0 bases outside the gene matches. This CDR3 is built from 13 residues. Germline V gene sequence: CDR1 MNHNS, CDR2 SASEGT. In DNA, the CDR3 is TGTGCCAGCAGTGAAGACAGGGGTTCACCCCTCCACTTT. Translation: CASSEDRGSPLHF.

V is TRBV15 and J is TRBJ2-7; TRBD1 is a possible D gene (5 bases). Trimming removed 0 bases at V and 2 bases at J, with 11 bases between. This CDR3 has 15 residues. Germline CDR1 is LNHNV and CDR2 is YYDKDF (reference sequence). The CDR3, as DNA: TGTGCCACCAGCAGAGATAGGAGCAGGGCCTACGAGCAGTACTTC. Protein: CATSRDRSRAYEQYF.

Ten or more counts support this clonotype. The chain carries TRBV27 and TRBJ2-3; 9 bases are a match to TRBD1. The V gene's germline CDR1 is MNHEY and CDR2 SMNVEV (reference sequence). The V gene end was trimmed by 5 bases and the J gene end by 4 bases; junction bases not matched to a gene: 10. The CDR3 is made up of 16 amino acids. The CDR3: CASSPLDRGLADTQYF. The CDR3 nucleotides read TGTGCCAGCAGTCCCCTCGACAGGGGGTTGGCAGATACGCAGTATTTT.

This clonotype appeared a few times. Here the CDR3 DNA reads TGTGCCAGTAGTGCCCAAAAAGCGGGTGCCAAAAACATTCAGTACTTC. It codes for CASSAQKAGAKNIQYF. The V gene is TRBV19, the J gene TRBJ2-4; possible D gene TRBD2, 6 bases. V was trimmed by 5 bases and J by 1 base, leaving 15 bases between them. CDR1 is LNHDA, CDR2 SQIVND, per germline (reference sequence). The CDR3 is 16 residues long. Using reference TRBV19 and TRBJ2-4 for the parts outside the CDR3, the full variable domain is DGGITQSPKYLFRKEGQNVTLSCEQNLNHDAMYWYRQDPGQGLRLIYYSQIVNDFQKGDIAEGYSVSREKKESFPLTVTSAQKNPTAFYLCASSAQKAGAKNIQYFGAGTRLSVL.

The rearrangement links TRBV7-8 to TRBJ2-2, with 10 bases that match TRBD2. V trimming: 3 bases; J trimming: 10 bases; junction bases outside the gene matches: 14. The CDR3 consists of 17 residues. Germline V gene data show CDR1 as SGHVS and CDR2 as FQNEAQ. The CDR3 DNA sequence: TGTGCCAGCAGCTTTGGGAAGCGGGGGGGCTTGGTCGAGGAGCTGTTTTTT. Translated: CASSFGKRGGLVEELFF.

The rearrangement links TRBV10-3 to TRBJ1-3; 9 nucleotides agree with TRBD1. V trimming: 6 bases; J trimming: 4 bases; junction bases outside the gene matches: 7. Looked up from germline, CDR1 is ENHRY and CDR2 is SYGVKD. The CDR3 runs to 15 residues. CDR3 loop: CAIRTRDREGNTIYF. Written as DNA, the CDR3 is TGTGCCATCAGAACCCGGGACAGGGAAGGAAACACCATATATTTT.

J is TRBJ1-2 and V is TRBV7-9; tentative D call: TRBD1 (6 bases). From germline, CDR1 is SEHNR and CDR2 FQNEAQ (reference sequence). This CDR3 spans 13 amino acids. Trimming took off 5 bases at V and 6 bases at J, with 13 bases between the two ends. The DNA for the CDR3 is TGTGCCAGCAGCCATTCCAACAGGGATGGCTACACCTTC. This codes for CASSHSNRDGYTF.

In its sample, this clonotype was seen many times. The gene calls are TRBV12-3 or TRBV12-4 and TRBJ2-3; D possibly corresponds to TRBD2 (6 bases). V was cut by 6 bases and J by 5 bases, with 21 bases left in between. The CDR3 is made up of 16 amino acids. CDR3: CASSRAGLSSGDTQYF. CDR3 nucleotide sequence: TGTGCCAGCAGCCGGGCGGGACTGAGTAGCGGAGATACGCAGTATTTT.

This clonotype occurred a few times. The genes are TRBV28 and TRBJ1-5, with D perhaps matching TRBD1 (6 bases). Trimming left V 5 bases short and J 5 bases short, with 16 bases between. CDR3 length: 15 amino acids. Germline loops: CDR1 MDHEN, CDR2 SYDVKM. The CDR3 sequence is CASSVGLRGYQPQHF. Written as DNA, the CDR3 is TGTGCCAGCAGTGTGGGGCTCAGGGGATATCAGCCCCAGCATTTT. The full variable domain, with the rest looked up from reference TRBV28 and TRBJ1-5, is DVKVTQSSRYLVKRTGEKVFLECVQDMDHENMFWYRQDPGLGLRLIYFSYDVKMKEKGDIPEGYSVSREKKERFSLILESASTNQTSMYLCASSVGLRGYQPQHFGDGTRLSIL.